These 5 T cell receptor beta chains originate from one sample sequenced in a study of shared clonotypes between healthy human individuals. The method was immunoSEQ multiplex PCR; TCRdb's version includes in-frame clones alone and lacks a portion of them. The sample records hundreds of thousands of clones, 90% to 97% being singletons. Specimen: naive CD4+ T cells sorted from blood. Subset described: CD45RA+ positively selected. These receptors all come from a woman in her 30s in good health.

The genes are TRBV5-8 and TRBJ2-7, with TRBD2 identical over 8 bases. Germline CDR1 is SGHTS and CDR2 is YDEGEE. V was pared by 3 bases and J by 5 bases, with 7 bases of the junction left unmatched. The CDR3 consists of 14 residues. CDR3 in DNA: TGTGCCAGCAGCTACCAAGCGGGAGTCAACGAGCAGTACTTC. It codes for CASSYQAGVNEQYF.

V gene TRBV5-1 combines with J gene TRBJ2-7; a possible D gene is TRBD2 (5 bases). V was pared by 0 bases and J by 2 bases, with 15 bases between. CDR3 size: 16 residues. The germline V gene encodes CDR1 SGHRS and CDR2 YFSETQ. The chain's CDR3 is CASSLAGKAEPYEQYF. The CDR3 bases are TGCGCCAGCAGCTTGGCCGGGAAGGCAGAGCCCTACGAGCAGTACTTC.

This chain joins TRBV19 and TRBJ1-1, with a possible D match to TRBD1 (6 bases). V was pared by 5 bases and J by 5 bases, with 18 bases between. The CDR3 is 15 residues long. CDR1 is LNHDA and CDR2 is SQIVND in the germline V gene (reference sequence). DNA of the CDR3: TGTGCCAGTAGTCTCCCTGGAGGGGGGCGTACTGAAGCTTTCTTT. It codes for CASSLPGGGRTEAFF.

This chain joins TRBV5-1 and TRBJ2-3; 11 bases fit TRBD2. Per the germline V gene, CDR1 is SGHRS and CDR2 is YFSETQ. V shed 4 bases and J 2 bases; nucleotides not matched to a gene: 6. This CDR3 has 16 amino acids. Here the CDR3 reads CASSQGTSGDTDTQYF. As DNA, the CDR3 is TGCGCCAGCAGCCAAGGGACTAGCGGAGACACAGATACGCAGTATTTT.

The genes are TRBV7-2 and TRBJ1-1; the D gene is possibly TRBD1 (6 bases). The germline gives CDR1 SGHTA, CDR2 FQGNSA. The CDR3 covers 13 residues. Trimming pared 4 bases from V and 5 bases from J, leaving 11 bases between. The CDR3 DNA is TGTGCCAGCAGCTCCCAGGGGTGGACTGAAGCTTTCTTT. Protein sequence: CASSSQGWTEAFF.